The 19 T cell receptor beta chains in this list originate from one sample, sequenced in a study of post-analysis software for immune sequencing data. Unique molecular identifiers tagged the TCR beta cDNA libraries. MiXCR, run by TCRdb on the PCR reads, gives a single entry per CDR3 protein. The sample holds over 700,000 distinct CDR3 sequences; approximately 30% are singletons and the top ten take 0.55% to 0.65%. Study-wide findings and caveats: Compared with controls, patients had more of about five TRBV segments, including TRBV5-6, TRBV5-1 and TRBV20-1.

These receptors are not linked to any known antigen. The sequenced sample was blood. The receptors stem from a girl under 18 with multiple sclerosis.

This chain joins TRBV7-2 and TRBJ2-7, with 10 bases identical to TRBD2. Germline V gene lookup returns CDR1 SGHTA and CDR2 FQGNSA. The CDR3 totals 15 residues. The V gene end was trimmed by 1 base and the J gene end by 6 bases; junction bases not matched to a gene: 6. CDR3: CASSLVSSGGLEQYF. Written as DNA, the CDR3 is TGTGCCAGCAGCTTAGTTTCTAGCGGGGGACTCGAGCAGTACTTC.

The rearrangement links TRBV28 to TRBJ2-3, with 12 positions matching TRBD1. This CDR3 contains 15 residues. The germline CDR1 and CDR2 sequences are MDHEN and SYDVKM. With 5 bases clipped from V and 7 bases from J, the junction kept 7 bases outside the gene matches. CDR3 DNA sequence: TGTGCCAGCAGTAGACCGGGACAGGGGGCGAATACGCAGTATTTT. This translates into CASSRPGQGANTQYF.

This clonotype was observed many times. The V and J genes are TRBV4-3 and TRBJ2-7; 9 bases are a match to TRBD1. Germline CDR1 LGHNA, CDR2 YSLEER. V dropped 3 bases and J dropped 4; count of bases not matched to a gene: 7. The CDR3 is 15 amino acids. The CDR3 loop reads CASSQAGTGPYEQYF. CDR3 coding DNA: TGCGCCAGCAGCCAGGCCGGGACAGGGCCATACGAGCAGTACTTC.

V usage is TRBV6-6 and J usage is TRBJ2-7, with a tentative D call TRBD2 (5 bases). V lost 2 bases and J 5 bases, leaving 7 bases between the germline ends. The CDR3 spans 12 residues. The V gene's germline CDR1 is MNHNY and CDR2 SVGAGI (reference sequence). CDR3 DNA: TGTGCCAGCAGTTACATCGGGAACGAGCAGTACTTC. It codes for CASSYIGNEQYF.

This clonotype was counted between two and nine times. This sequence joins TRBV20-1 and TRBJ2-1; TRBD2 aligns across 14 bases. V was pared by 5 bases and J by 12 bases, with 15 bases of the junction left unmatched. In germline, CDR1 is DFQATT, CDR2 SNEGSKA (reference sequence). The CDR3 extends over 16 amino acids. The CDR3 DNA sequence: TGCAGTGCTCGAAGGGGACTAGCGGGGGCTCCTGGGGGGCAGTTCTTC. Its protein product is CSARRGLAGAPGGQFF.

The chain has TRBV5-5 and TRBJ1-2; 7 nucleotides line up with TRBD1. CDR1 and CDR2 (germline): SGHKS, YYEKEE (reference sequence). The CDR3 sequence is 15 residues long. Trimming at V came to 2 bases and at J to 6 bases, leaving 10 bases not matched to a gene. CDR3 coding DNA: TGTGCCAGCAGCTTCAAGTTAGCCGGGACAGATGGCTACACCTTC. Translated: CASSFKLAGTDGYTF. Looking up the rest from reference TRBV5-5 and TRBJ1-2 gives the full variable domain: DAGVTQSPTHLIKTRGQQVTLRCSPISGHKSVSWYQQVLGQGPQFIFQYYEKEERGRGNFPDRFSARQFPNYSSELNVNALLLGDSALYLCASSFKLAGTDGYTFGSGTRLTVV.

This chain's CDR3 is CASSADSFSVGNTQYF. The CDR3 bases are TGCGCCAGCAGCGCAGACAGCTTCTCCGTTGGAAATACGCAGTATTTT. This chain uses TRBV5-1 with TRBJ2-3; D is possibly TRBD1 (5 bases). There are 16 residues in the CDR3. Trimming cost V 4 bases and J 7 bases, with 22 bases left between them. Germline-derived CDR1 and CDR2 are SGHRS and YFSETQ.

The rearrangement joins TRBV5-1 to TRBJ2-2; the match to TRBD1 covers 7 bases. V dropped 2 bases and J dropped 6; count of bases not matched to a gene: 7. Germline CDR1 reads SGHRS; CDR2 reads YFSETQ. The CDR3 spans 15 residues. In nucleotides, the CDR3 is TGCGCCAGCAGCTTCCACGACAGGGTTGCCGGGGAGCTGTTTTTT. It yields the protein CASSFHDRVAGELFF. Complete variable domain (other parts from reference TRBV5-1 and TRBJ2-2): KAGVTQTPRYLIKTRGQQVTLSCSPISGHRSVSWYQQTPGQGLQFLFEYFSETQRNKGNFPGRFSGRQFSNSRSEMNVSTLELGDSALYLCASSFHDRVAGELFFGEGSRLTVL.

The rearrangement joins TRBV28 to TRBJ1-1; 7 nucleotides line up with TRBD1. Germline CDR1 MDHEN, CDR2 SYDVKM. The CDR3 is 13 amino acids. V lost 6 bases and J lost 5; bases outside the gene matches: 6. The CDR3 spells CASSRGFWTEAFF. Written as DNA, the CDR3 is TGTGCCAGCAGCAGGGGGTTTTGGACTGAAGCTTTCTTT. The entire variable domain, with the rest obtained from reference TRBV28 and TRBJ1-1, is as follows: DVKVTQSSRYLVKRTGEKVFLECVQDMDHENMFWYRQDPGLGLRLIYFSYDVKMKEKGDIPEGYSVSREKKERFSLILESASTNQTSMYLCASSRGFWTEAFFGQGTRLTVV.

This clonotype was detected once. The chain couples TRBV6-2 or TRBV6-3 to TRBJ2-4; maybe TRBD1 (6 bases). CDR1 and CDR2 from the germline V gene are MNHEY and SVGEGT. This CDR3 spans 18 amino acids. The V gene lost 5 bases and the J gene lost 1 base, with 21 bases spanning the gap. CDR3 nucleotide sequence: TGTGCCAGCAGTCCAACAATGACTCACCAGGGGGCCAAAAACATTCAGTACTTC. Translating gives CASSPTMTHQGAKNIQYF.

V gene TRBV7-9 combines with J gene TRBJ2-5; 8 bases agree with TRBD1. Trimming removed 5 bases from V and 1 base from J; junction bases left unmatched: 9. The CDR3 consists of 16 residues. Germline CDR1 is SEHNR and CDR2 is FQNEAQ (reference sequence). The chain's CDR3 is CASSQGQEITQETQYF. The CDR3 DNA follows: TGTGCCAGCAGCCAGGGACAGGAGATAACCCAAGAGACCCAGTACTTC.

This chain connects TRBV9 to TRBJ2-1, with D possibly called TRBD1 or TRBD2 (6 bases each). The CDR3 has 15 residues. The ends were cut back, 1 base at V and 7 bases at J, with 15 bases in the middle. From germline, CDR1 is SGDLS and CDR2 YYNGEE. The CDR3 here is CASSVLGGNGNEQFF. CDR3 nucleotide sequence: TGTGCCAGCAGCGTATTAGGGGGGAATGGAAATGAGCAGTTCTTC.

The chain employs TRBV5-1 and TRBJ2-3, with 7 bases matching TRBD2. The germline CDR1 and CDR2 sequences are SGHRS and YFSETQ. J was trimmed by 5 bases and V by 0 bases; bases with no gene match: 6. The CDR3 extends over 15 amino acids. CDR3 sequence reads: CASSLASGAGDTQYF. Here the CDR3 DNA reads TGCGCCAGCAGCTTGGCCAGCGGGGCGGGAGATACGCAGTATTTT.

This clonotype has just a few counts. This CDR3 is CSARSTVRDTWQREPQHF. The CDR3 region has the DNA TGCAGTGCTAGATCCACGGTTCGGGACACATGGCAGAGAGAGCCCCAGCATTTT. The chain recombines TRBV20-1 with TRBJ1-5; possible D gene TRBD1, 6 bases. The germline CDR1 and CDR2 sequences are DFQATT and SNEGSKA (reference sequence). V was trimmed by 2 bases and J by 8 bases, leaving 28 bases between them. The CDR3 totals 18 residues.

About this clonotype itself: Compared with germline, one end of the junction differs, possibly owing to a read error. The rearrangement joins TRBV29-1 to TRBJ2-7, with D tentatively TRBD2 (6 bases). Germline-derived CDR1 and CDR2 are SQVTM and ANQGSEA. There are 12 residues in the CDR3. CDR3 protein: CGVGVAAYEQYF. DNA for the CDR3: TGCGGCGTTGGGGTAGCGGCCTACGAGCAGTACTTC.

This clonotype was picked up a small number of times. The chain has TRBV6-5 and TRBJ2-1; no reliable D call. Germline V gene data show CDR1 as MNHEY and CDR2 as SVGAGI. The CDR3 covers 11 residues. Trimming removed 2 bases from V and 9 bases from J, with 5 bases in between. CDR3 in DNA: TGTGCCAGCAGTTACGGGGTTGAGCAGTTCTTC. Its protein product is CASSYGVEQFF.

This clonotype appeared many times. The chain has TRBV4-3 and TRBJ2-3, with D perhaps TRBD1 or TRBD2 (5 bases each). The CDR3 totals 16 residues. Germline assignment: CDR1 LGHNA and CDR2 YSLEER. The V gene lost 0 bases and the J gene lost 5 bases, with 15 bases spanning the gap. CDR3 sequence: CASSQDPAGRGDTQYF. The CDR3 DNA reads as TGCGCCAGCAGCCAAGATCCAGCAGGGAGAGGAGATACGCAGTATTTT.

This clonotype occurred a few times. The chain recombines TRBV5-1 with TRBJ2-7; D not certain. Germline loops: CDR1 SGHRS, CDR2 YFSETQ. There are 16 residues in the CDR3. Trimming pared 1 base from V and 1 base from J, leaving 15 bases between. In DNA, the CDR3 is TGCGCCAGCAGCTTGTCTCCAAGGCCGCCTTCCTACGAGCAGTACTTC. Residues: CASSLSPRPPSYEQYF.

This clonotype was found a few times. The CDR3 spells CSARDHQGNNQPQHF. CDR3 coding DNA: TGCAGTGCTAGAGATCATCAGGGGAACAATCAGCCCCAGCATTTT. The chain couples TRBV20-1 to TRBJ1-5; weak D call: TRBD1 (6 bases). Germline CDR1 is DFQATT and CDR2 is SNEGSKA (reference sequence). This CDR3 is built from 15 residues. The V end lost 0 bases, the J end lost 3 bases, and 12 bases lay between the germline ends.